A single sample gave rise to the 15 T cell receptor beta chains below, sequenced in a study of blood T cell repertoires in COVID-19. Assay: immunoSEQ multiplex PCR; the TCRdb copy retains only in-frame clones and omits some. The sample carries approximately 45,000 clones, about 89% recorded once. Sequencing used peripheral blood. The receptor source for this set is a woman aged 80 or older with COVID-19, enrolled during active disease.

The chain uses TRBV19 and TRBJ1-2; unclear D gene. The CDR3 sequence is 12 residues long. Germline V gives CDR1 LNHDA, CDR2 SQIVND (reference sequence). Trimming stripped 7 bases from V and 1 base from J, with 7 bases between. In nucleotides, the CDR3 is TGTGCCAGTATGGCGGGTAACTATGGCTACACCTTC. It codes for CASMAGNYGYTF.

V and J are TRBV7-3 and TRBJ1-1; TRBD1 matches 8 bases. After removal of 5 bases from V and 1 base from J, the junction contained 6 bases not matched to a gene. The CDR3 has 15 amino acids. The V gene's germline CDR1 is SGHTA and CDR2 FQGTGA. The CDR3 is CASSPSGTGNTEAFF. The CDR3 coding sequence is TGTGCCAGCAGCCCTTCCGGGACAGGGAACACTGAAGCTTTCTTT. The full variable domain, in which reference TRBV7-3 and TRBJ1-1 provide the parts outside the CDR3, is GAGVSQTPSNKVTEKGKYVELRCDPISGHTALYWYRQSLGQGPEFLIYFQGTGAADDSGLPNDRFFAVRPEGSVSTLKIQRTERGDSAVYLCASSPSGTGNTEAFFGQGTRLTVV.

In its sample, this clone was seen once. DNA of the CDR3: TGTGCCAGCAGCTTCGCTCCGGGACAGTTCCAAGAGACCCAGTACTTC. Translating gives CASSFAPGQFQETQYF. This chain links TRBV7-9 with TRBJ2-5; 7 positions match TRBD1. The germline CDR1 and CDR2 sequences are SEHNR and FQNEAQ (reference sequence). J was trimmed by 1 base and V by 3 bases; bases with no gene match: 8. The CDR3 runs to 16 residues.

This chain links TRBV5-6 with TRBJ2-5; D gene ambiguous. Germline loops: CDR1 SGHDT, CDR2 YYEEEE. The CDR3 consists of 15 residues. The V end lost 0 bases, the J end lost 2 bases, and 11 bases lay between the germline ends. CDR3 coding DNA: TGTGCCAGCAGCTTGGGCGTGGGCAGGCAAGAGACCCAGTACTTC. Protein sequence: CASSLGVGRQETQYF.

To note about this clone: At one end, the junction sequence differs from germline, possibly due to a read error. Other DNA sequences in this sample translate to the same CDR3. V and J are TRBV6-2 or TRBV6-3 and TRBJ1-2; 9 nucleotides align to TRBD1. Germline lookup yields CDR1 MNHEY and CDR2 SVGEGT. This CDR3 contains 16 residues. CDR3 DNA: TGTGCCAGTAGTTACTCCTCTCAGGGACAGGGAGGAGGCTACACCTTC. The encoded protein is CASSYSSQGQGGGYTF.

CDR3 nucleotide sequence: TGTGCCAGCAGTTCCCCCGGTCTAGCGGGCACCTACGAGCAGTACTTC. It is translated as CASSSPGLAGTYEQYF. The chain uses TRBV28 and TRBJ2-7, with 8 positions matching TRBD2. V lost 4 bases and J lost 2; bases outside the gene matches: 10. The CDR3 contains 16 residues. CDR1 and CDR2 (germline): MDHEN, SYDVKM.

CDR3 in amino acids: CASSLGRERGYTF. In DNA form, the CDR3 reads TGTGCCAGCAGCTTAGGTCGGGAGAGGGGCTACACCTTC. The chain couples TRBV7-2 to TRBJ1-2; no reliable D call. Trimming removed 1 base from V and 8 bases from J, with 11 bases in between. The CDR3 loop spans 13 amino acids. CDR1 SGHTA and CDR2 FQGNSA come from the germline V gene.

This chain links TRBV5-1 with TRBJ2-3; 8 positions agree with TRBD2. This CDR3 region has 16 residues. Germline CDR1 reads SGHRS; CDR2 reads YFSETQ. J lost 4 bases, V lost 4 bases, and 11 bases had no gene match. CDR3 loop: CASSPWTSRAADTQYF. CDR3 bases: TGCGCCAGCAGCCCGTGGACTAGCCGGGCGGCAGATACGCAGTATTTT.

V is TRBV2 and J is TRBJ1-2; 7 nucleotides line up with TRBD1. V lost 5 bases to trimming and J lost 2 bases; unmatched junction nucleotides: 8. The CDR3 is 15 residues long. CDR1 is SNHLY and CDR2 is FYNNEI in the germline V gene. The CDR3 sequence: CASSSQGRPNYGYTF. The CDR3 DNA reads TGTGCCAGCAGTTCACAGGGGCGACCCAACTATGGCTACACCTTC.

The chain recombines TRBV5-8 with TRBJ2-1, with a weak D call TRBD2 (6 bases). Germline-derived CDR1 and CDR2 are SGHTS and YDEGEE. The CDR3 spans 14 residues. V shed 4 bases and J shed 8 bases, with 16 bases lying between them. Here the CDR3 reads CASSARSTSHEQFF. In DNA, the CDR3 is TGTGCCAGCAGCGCCAGGTCTACTAGCCATGAGCAGTTCTTC.

The chain joins TRBV18 to TRBJ2-3; possibly TRBD2 for D (5 bases). CDR1 and CDR2 from the germline V gene are KGHSH and LQKENI. The CDR3 runs 14 residues. V lost 5 bases to trimming and J lost 7 bases, with 16 bases between them. CDR3 sequence: CASSAPPGRNTQYF. CDR3 DNA sequence: TGTGCCAGCTCAGCGCCGCCGGGAAGAAATACGCAGTATTTT.

This sequence joins TRBV9 and TRBJ1-1; possibly TRBD1 for D (5 bases). Germline V lookup: CDR1 SGDLS, CDR2 YYNGEE. V dropped 3 bases and J dropped 5 bases, with 17 bases sitting between them. The CDR3 consists of 15 residues. The DNA for the CDR3 is TGTGCCAGCAGCGGCCTCAGGGAGGGTAGGACTGAAGCTTTCTTT. This encodes CASSGLREGRTEAFF.

A single count supports this clone. The V call is TRBV5-5, the J call TRBJ1-1; TRBD1 agrees at 7 bases. This CDR3 spans 16 amino acids. Germline CDR1 and CDR2: SGHKS and YYEKEE (reference sequence). J was trimmed by 5 bases and V by 1 base; bases with no gene match: 11. CDR3 DNA: TGTGCCAGCAGCTTGAGGGCAGCAAGGGGGCTGACTGAAGCTTTCTTT. It yields the protein CASSLRAARGLTEAFF. Full variable domain (rest looked up from reference TRBV5-5 and TRBJ1-1): DAGVTQSPTHLIKTRGQQVTLRCSPISGHKSVSWYQQVLGQGPQFIFQYYEKEERGRGNFPDRFSARQFPNYSSELNVNALLLGDSALYLCASSLRAARGLTEAFFGQGTRLTVV.

DNA of the CDR3: TGTGCCAGCAGTGAAATCCGTCGCGGGGGGGCCACAGATACGCAGTATTTT. Translating gives CASSEIRRGGATDTQYF. The V and J genes are TRBV6-1 and TRBJ2-3; 9 bases align to TRBD2. The germline V gene encodes CDR1 MNHNS and CDR2 SASEGT. The CDR3 runs to 17 residues. V lost 2 bases to trimming and J lost 2 bases; unmatched junction nucleotides: 8.

This chain connects TRBV6-1 to TRBJ2-7; 8 bases fit TRBD1. V gave up 2 bases and J gave up 7 bases; unmatched junction bases: 10. CDR1 and CDR2 (germline): MNHNS, SASEGT. This CDR3 is 15 amino acids long. The CDR3 region is CASSEIGVTGEEQYF. CDR3 in DNA: TGTGCCAGCAGTGAAATTGGGGTGACAGGGGAAGAGCAGTACTTC.